These T cell receptor beta chains were read from a single sample in a study of blood T cell repertoires in COVID-19. Only in-frame clones appear in the TCRdb table, and some are missing; sequencing was by immunoSEQ multiplex PCR. The sample records approximately 27,000 clones, roughly nine tenths being singletons. Input material: peripheral blood. All receptors derive from a man aged 55 to 70 with acute or convalescent COVID-19. CDR3s include the opening cysteine and the closing phenylalanine or tryptophan. D genes are given only for firm matches. Clone size is shown for a subset of rows, as once, few, many or a class of expanded clone.

d_call	clone_size	v_call	j_call	cdr3_aa	cdr3_nt
-	-	TRBV4-2	TRBJ1-1	CASSHLQGATEAFF	TGTGCCAGCAGCCACCTACAGGGTGCCACTGAAGCTTTCTTT
-	-	TRBV10-3	TRBJ1-2	CAISESGGPQLGYTF	TGTGCCATCAGTGAGTCTGGAGGACCGCAACTTGGCTACACCTTC
TRBD2	once	TRBV19	TRBJ2-1	CASSKASGVSSSYNEQFF	TGTGCCAGTAGTAAAGCTAGCGGGGTCTCAAGCTCCTACAATGAGCAGTTCTTC
-	once	TRBV19	TRBJ1-5	CASSIGGGSNQPQHF	TGTGCCAGTAGTATCGGGGGGGGTAGCAATCAGCCCCAGCATTTT
-	-	TRBV7-9	TRBJ1-2	CASSSGGSGYGYTF	TGTGCCAGCAGCTCGGGGGGCTCCGGCTATGGCTACACCTTC
-	-	TRBV2	TRBJ1-6	CASRAGQSAYNSPLHF	TGTGCCAGCAGAGCCGGACAGAGCGCCTATAATTCACCCCTCCACTTT
-	-	TRBV29-1	TRBJ1-1	CQGGDTEAFF	TGCCAAGGGGGAGACACTGAAGCTTTCTTT
-	-	TRBV5-4	TRBJ2-1	CASSARTSSYNEQFF	TGTGCCAGCAGCGCTCGTACGAGCTCCTACAATGAGCAGTTCTTC
TRBD1	-	TRBV27	TRBJ1-1	CASRRDSRTEAFF	TGTGCCAGCAGGAGGGACAGCCGGACTGAAGCTTTCTTT
TRBD1	-	TRBV10-3	TRBJ1-1	CATGTADTEAFF	TGTGCCACTGGGACAGCGGACACTGAAGCTTTCTTT
-	once	TRBV10-2	TRBJ1-2	CASSDQGHYGYTF	TGCGCCAGCAGTGATCAGGGTCACTATGGCTACACCTTC
TRBD2	-	TRBV4-1	TRBJ2-5	CASSQEPIAGPSWDQYF	TGCGCCAGCAGCCAAGAGCCGATAGCGGGGCCCTCCTGGGACCAGTACTTC
TRBD1	-	TRBV24-1	TRBJ2-2	CATKGQGASGELFF	TGTGCCACGAAGGGACAGGGGGCGTCCGGGGAGCTGTTTTTT
TRBD1	-	TRBV7-9	TRBJ2-7	CASTRAGGRYEQYF	TGTGCCAGCACCCGGGCAGGGGGCAGGTACGAGCAGTACTTC
-	-	TRBV3-1/TRBV3-2	TRBJ1-3	CASSQDRATGNTIYF	TGTGCCAGCAGCCAAGACAGGGCGACGGGAAACACCATATATTTT
TRBD1	-	TRBV2	TRBJ2-7	CASSLYRDSYEQYF	TGTGCCAGCAGTTTATACCGGGACAGCTACGAGCAGTACTTC
-	-	TRBV28	TRBJ1-2	CASRADGGGRYGYTF	TGTGCCAGCAGAGCTGACGGGGGTGGTCGCTATGGCTACACCTTC
-	few	TRBV15	TRBJ1-2	CATSREGGGFYGYTF	TGTGCCACCAGCAGGGAGGGAGGGGGTTTCTATGGCTACACCTTC
TRBD1	-	TRBV27	TRBJ1-6	CASTKRAGGASPLHF	TGTGCCAGCACCAAAAGGGCAGGGGGCGCTTCACCCCTCCACTTT
-	-	TRBV28	TRBJ2-7	CASSSGDMLYEQYF	TGTGCCAGCAGCTCCGGGGATATGTTATACGAGCAGTACTTC
-	-	TRBV6-5	TRBJ1-5	CASSWAGDSNQPQHF	TGTGCCAGCAGTTGGGCAGGGGATAGCAATCAGCCCCAGCATTTT
TRBD1	-	TRBV11-2	TRBJ1-2	CASSSQDRVDYGYTF	TGTGCCAGCAGCTCGCAGGACAGGGTAGACTATGGCTACACCTTC
TRBD1	-	TRBV24-1	TRBJ2-7	CATSDQGQGSYEQYF	TGTGCCACCAGTGATCAGGGACAGGGAAGCTACGAGCAGTACTTC
-	-	TRBV6-5	TRBJ1-5	CASSQGPNQPQHF	TGTGCCAGCAGTCAGGGTCCCAATCAGCCCCAGCATTTT
TRBD2	-	TRBV6-1	TRBJ2-1	CASSETSGSWGNEQFF	TGTGCCAGCAGTGAAACTAGCGGGAGCTGGGGCAATGAGCAGTTCTTC
TRBD1	once	TRBV7-2	TRBJ2-7	CASSLRGQLSSYEQYF	TGTGCCAGCAGCTTAAGGGGACAGCTTAGCTCCTACGAGCAGTACTTC
-	once	TRBV5-1	TRBJ1-4	CASSFMGRDKLFF	TGCGCCAGCAGCTTCATGGGGAGGGACAAACTGTTTTTT
TRBD2	-	TRBV7-2	TRBJ2-1	CASSLKSPGGGRQFF	TGTGCCAGCAGCTTAAAGTCGCCCGGGGGGGGGCGGCAGTTCTTC
TRBD1	-	TRBV9	TRBJ1-2	CASSPRTGNYGYTF	TGTGCCAGCAGCCCCCGGACAGGAAACTATGGCTACACCTTC
-	-	TRBV7-9	TRBJ2-3	CASSLRRQRGIETDTQYF	TGTGCCAGCAGCTTACGGCGACAAAGGGGGATTGAGACAGATACGCAGTATTTT
TRBD2	-	TRBV11-2	TRBJ2-5	CASSLVPGGTQYF	TGTGCCAGCAGCTTAGTCCCGGGGGGGACCCAGTACTTC
-	-	TRBV6-6	TRBJ2-1	CASREGDYVYNEQFF	TGTGCCAGCAGGGAGGGGGACTACGTTTACAATGAGCAGTTCTTC